One sample yielded the 6 T cell receptor beta chains listed below, sequenced in a study of cytomegalovirus exposure and HLA in healthy donors. TCRdb keeps only in-frame clones here, not all; method: immunoSEQ multiplex PCR. The repertoire holds some 180,000 clones, with approximately 89% as singletons. Sequencing was done on a sample of PBMCs. These receptors originate from a man aged 30 to 39 in good health and CMV-seropositive.

The V and J genes are TRBV5-8 and TRBJ2-1, with D perhaps matching TRBD1 (6 bases). Germline CDR1 and CDR2: SGHTS and YDEGEE. The CDR3 has 18 residues. Trimming shortened V by 2 bases and J by 5 bases, and 23 bases separated the two germline ends. In DNA form, the CDR3 reads TGTGCCAGCAGCTTATTCAGGGGAAGGGGGATTGTCAACAATGAGCAGTTCTTC. Protein: CASSLFRGRGIVNNEQFF.

The rearrangement uses TRBV28 and TRBJ1-2; weak D call: TRBD1 (6 bases). This CDR3 spans 14 amino acids. From germline, CDR1 is MDHEN and CDR2 SYDVKM. V was shortened by 2 bases and J by 8 bases, with 15 bases between the two germline ends. The CDR3 DNA reads TGTGCCAGCAGTTTAGTGGGGGGCGCGGCGGGCTACACCTTC. Amino acids: CASSLVGGAAGYTF.

This rearrangement joins TRBV7-3 to TRBJ1-3; tentatively, D is TRBD1 (5 bases). Trimming cost V 2 bases and J 5 bases, with 19 bases left between them. The length of the CDR3 is 17 residues. The germline V gene encodes CDR1 SGHTA and CDR2 FQGTGA. The CDR3 protein is CASSLEGYGAVRNTIYF. The CDR3 region has the DNA TGTGCCAGCAGCTTAGAAGGGTACGGGGCAGTACGAAACACCATATATTTT. The variable domain in full, with the rest retrieved from reference TRBV7-3 and TRBJ1-3, is GAGVSQTPSNKVTEKGKYVELRCDPISGHTALYWYRQSLGQGPEFLIYFQGTGAADDSGLPNDRFFAVRPEGSVSTLKIQRTERGDSAVYLCASSLEGYGAVRNTIYFGEGSWLTVV.

The gene calls are TRBV27 and TRBJ2-7; D is uncertain. The CDR3 has 13 amino acids. Germline assignment: CDR1 MNHEY and CDR2 SMNVEV (reference sequence). Trimming removed 6 bases at V and 2 bases at J, with 11 bases between. The CDR3 sequence: CASSPGSPYEQYF. The CDR3 coding sequence is TGTGCCAGCAGCCCCGGTAGCCCCTACGAGCAGTACTTC.

This clone came up a few times. The chain links TRBV2 to TRBJ2-7; no reliable D call. This CDR3 is 14 amino acids long. The germline V gene has CDR1 SNHLY and CDR2 FYNNEI. V was trimmed by 4 bases and J by 4 bases, leaving 14 bases between them. In DNA form, the CDR3 reads TGTGCCAGCAGTGTCCATAAGGTGGGATACGAGCAGTACTTC. Translating it yields CASSVHKVGYEQYF.

The chain employs TRBV6-5 and TRBJ2-7; D perhaps matches TRBD2 (6 bases). Germline values: CDR1 MNHEY, CDR2 SVGAGI. V was cut by 6 bases and J by 4 bases, with 7 bases left in between. The CDR3 has 11 residues. The CDR3 sequence: CASSRGYEQYF. For the CDR3, the DNA is TGTGCCAGCAGCCGGGGGTACGAGCAGTACTTC.